Below are 20 T cell receptor beta chains sequenced from a single sample in a study of blood T cell repertoires in COVID-19. The repertoire was sequenced with immunoSEQ multiplex PCR; TCRdb's copy has only in-frame clones and lacks some. The sample has about 220,000 clones, around 83% seen once. The sequencing input was peripheral blood. All receptors derive from a woman aged 70 to 79 with COVID-19, enrolled during active disease.

The chain is built from TRBV7-2 and TRBJ2-1; D might be TRBD2 (6 bases). Germline V CDR1 and CDR2: SGHTA, FQGNSA. This CDR3 has 15 residues. V was pared by 0 bases and J by 10 bases, with 16 bases between. Here the CDR3 reads CASSLAGGNRGEQFF. CDR3 in DNA: TGTGCCAGCAGCTTAGCCGGGGGTAACCGGGGGGAGCAGTTCTTC.

The chain couples TRBV7-9 to TRBJ1-1, with D possibly matching TRBD1 (5 bases). The CDR3 length is 13 residues. Trimming removed 5 bases from V and 3 bases from J, with 10 bases in between. Germline values: CDR1 SEHNR, CDR2 FQNEAQ (reference sequence). This chain's CDR3 is CASSRAGDTEAFF. Written as DNA, the CDR3 is TGTGCCAGCAGCCGGGCGGGGGACACTGAAGCTTTCTTT.

The V gene is TRBV6-5, the J gene TRBJ1-6; 8 positions agree with TRBD1. Germline V CDR1 and CDR2: MNHEY, SVGAGI. With 2 bases clipped from V and 9 bases from J, the junction kept 9 bases outside the gene matches. This CDR3 contains 16 residues. For the CDR3, the DNA is TGTGCCAGCAGTTACGCCCATCAGGGGGCGACTTCACCCCTCCACTTT. This codes for CASSYAHQGATSPLHF.

The V gene is TRBV2, the J gene TRBJ2-5; TRBD1 is a possible D gene (6 bases). The CDR3 is 11 residues long. Germline V lookup: CDR1 SNHLY, CDR2 FYNNEI. Deletions cut 8 bases from V and 5 bases from J, with 9 bases between. This CDR3 is CASSRGETQYF. The CDR3 DNA reads TGTGCCAGCTCAAGGGGGGAGACCCAGTACTTC. The full variable domain, in which reference TRBV2 and TRBJ2-5 provide the parts outside the CDR3, is EPEVTQTPSHQVTQMGQEVILRCVPISNHLYFYWYRQILGQKVEFLVSFYNNEISEKSEIFDDQFSVERPDGSNFTLKIRSTKLEDSAMYFCASSRGETQYFGPGTRLLVL.

This rearrangement joins TRBV2 to TRBJ2-1; D call uncertain. CDR3 length: 11 residues. Germline V gives CDR1 SNHLY, CDR2 FYNNEI. V lost 4 bases and J lost 8, with 6 bases in between. CDR3 coding DNA: TGTGCCAGCAGTGGGCTCCATGAGCAGTTCTTC. It is translated as CASSGLHEQFF.

CDR3 sequence reads: CASSLTGQPNTEAFF. Here the CDR3 DNA reads TGTGCCAGCAGTCTCACGGGACAGCCGAACACTGAAGCTTTCTTT. The gene calls are TRBV28 and TRBJ1-1, with 7 bases lining up with TRBD1. In germline, CDR1 is MDHEN, CDR2 SYDVKM. V dropped 5 bases and J dropped 1; count of bases not matched to a gene: 7. The CDR3 is made up of 15 amino acids.

J is TRBJ1-1 and V is TRBV5-4, with D unclear. The CDR3 is 14 residues long. V lost 0 bases, J lost 3 bases, and 9 bases lay in between. The germline V gene encodes CDR1 SGHNT and CDR2 YYREEE (reference sequence). The CDR3 nucleotides read TGTGCCAGCAGCTTGGGTGGGAGGGACACTGAAGCTTTCTTT. It codes for CASSLGGRDTEAFF.

This clone has at least ten counts. The J gene is TRBJ2-1, the V gene TRBV6-5; TRBD2 aligns across 9 bases. V dropped 6 bases and J dropped 6; count of bases not matched to a gene: 9. This CDR3 region has 15 residues. Germline assignment: CDR1 MNHEY and CDR2 SVGAGI. CDR3 residues: CASRGTSRFSNEQFF. CDR3 nucleotides: TGTGCCAGCAGGGGGACTAGCCGCTTTTCCAATGAGCAGTTCTTC.

The chain carries TRBV2 and TRBJ1-4; TRBD1 matches at 7 bases. The CDR3 spans 16 residues. The germline V gene has CDR1 SNHLY and CDR2 FYNNEI. Losses at the gene ends were 6 bases for V and 3 bases for J; bases not matched to a gene: 10. The CDR3 nucleotides read TGTGCCAGCAGCCGGGACAGCCCCGTCGCTAATGAAAAACTGTTTTTT. Amino acid sequence: CASSRDSPVANEKLFF.

This clone was found once. This chain uses TRBV7-8 with TRBJ1-4, with 8 positions matching TRBD1. After removal of 5 bases from V and 5 bases from J, the junction contained 7 bases not matched to a gene. The length of the CDR3 is 15 residues. The germline CDR1 and CDR2 sequences are SGHVS and FQNEAQ. CDR3 residues: CASSPRDRPNEKLFF. CDR3 nucleotide sequence: TGTGCCAGCAGCCCCCGGGACAGGCCAAATGAAAAACTGTTTTTT.

The chain has TRBV5-5 and TRBJ1-5; D is uncertain. Germline V CDR1 and CDR2: SGHKS, YYEKEE (reference sequence). The CDR3 has 15 amino acids. Trimming removed 1 base at V and 4 bases at J, with 12 bases between. CDR3 residues: CASSLRTGGNQPQHF. The DNA for the CDR3 is TGTGCCAGCAGCTTGCGCACGGGAGGTAATCAGCCCCAGCATTTT.

The chain uses TRBV7-9 and TRBJ2-2, with D maybe TRBD1 (6 bases). CDR1 is SEHNR and CDR2 is FQNEAQ in the germline V gene (reference sequence). The CDR3 loop spans 13 amino acids. Trimming took off 7 bases at V and 3 bases at J, with 9 bases between the two ends. CDR3 residues: CASIRGYTGELFF. The CDR3 DNA reads TGTGCCAGCATCAGGGGCTACACCGGGGAGCTGTTTTTT. Filled out from reference TRBV7-9 and TRBJ2-2, the complete variable domain reads DTGVSQNPRHKITKRGQNVTFRCDPISEHNRLYWYRQTLGQGPEFLTYFQNEAQLEKSRLLSDRFSAERPKGSFSTLEIQRTEQGDSAMYLCASIRGYTGELFFGEGSRLTVL.

The chain joins TRBV24-1 to TRBJ2-3; D is undetermined. Trimming cost V 5 bases and J 2 bases, with 4 bases left between them. The CDR3 is 12 residues long. The germline V gene encodes CDR1 KGHDR and CDR2 SFDVKD. The CDR3 bases are TGTGCCACCAGTGCCTACACAGATACGCAGTATTTT. Protein sequence: CATSAYTDTQYF.

The CDR3 region is CSVRRQGTDTQYF. Written as DNA, the CDR3 is TGCAGCGTAAGGAGACAGGGCACAGATACGCAGTATTTT. This chain links TRBV29-1 with TRBJ2-3, with D perhaps TRBD1 (6 bases). This CDR3 contains 13 residues. V shed 6 bases and J shed 1 base, with 11 bases lying between them. The V gene's germline CDR1 is SQVTM and CDR2 ANQGSEA.

The chain couples TRBV7-6 to TRBJ1-4, with TRBD1 matching over 7 bases. J was trimmed by 0 bases and V by 4 bases; bases with no gene match: 8. The CDR3 is 17 residues long. The germline V gene has CDR1 SGHVS and CDR2 FNYEAQ. CDR3 bases: TGTGCCAGCAGCTCCTCGGGACAGCAGGCAACTAATGAAAAACTGTTTTTT. It yields the protein CASSSSGQQATNEKLFF.

This clone occurred a few times. The chain carries TRBV30 and TRBJ1-6, with TRBD1 matching 10 bases. Germline V lookup: CDR1 GTSNPN, CDR2 SVGIG (reference sequence). J was trimmed by 7 bases and V by 4 bases; bases with no gene match: 10. The CDR3 runs 16 residues. This chain's CDR3 is CAWNFRDRGRNSPLHF. The CDR3 DNA reads TGTGCCTGGAACTTCCGGGACAGGGGTCGGAATTCACCCCTCCACTTT.

This chain uses TRBV11-1 with TRBJ1-1; D not certain. Trimming took 1 base from V and 1 from J, leaving 7 bases between them. Per the germline V gene, CDR1 is SGHAT and CDR2 is FQDESV (reference sequence). The CDR3 totals 14 residues. The chain's CDR3 is CASSLGQKNTEAFF. The CDR3, as DNA: TGTGCCAGCAGCTTAGGGCAGAAGAACACTGAAGCTTTCTTT.

The rearrangement joins TRBV19 to TRBJ2-4; D might be TRBD2 (6 bases). Germline V gene sequence: CDR1 LNHDA, CDR2 SQIVND (reference sequence). The ends were cut back, 8 bases at V and 6 bases at J, with 11 bases in the middle. The CDR3 has 12 amino acids. CDR3 DNA: TGTGCCAGTTCTCCCGGGGGAAACATTCAGTACTTC. Translating it yields CASSPGGNIQYF. Looking up the rest from reference TRBV19 and TRBJ2-4 gives the full variable domain: DGGITQSPKYLFRKEGQNVTLSCEQNLNHDAMYWYRQDPGQGLRLIYYSQIVNDFQKGDIAEGYSVSREKKESFPLTVTSAQKNPTAFYLCASSPGGNIQYFGAGTRLSVL.

DNA of the CDR3: TGTGCCAGTAGTGTTAGCGGGAGGGGCGGCACCGGGGAGCTGTTTTTT. It specifies CASSVSGRGGTGELFF. The rearrangement links TRBV19 to TRBJ2-2; 11 bases agree with TRBD2. The CDR3 has 16 amino acids. The V and J ends lost 5 bases and 4 bases, in that order; junction bases with no gene match: 6. Germline lookup yields CDR1 LNHDA and CDR2 SQIVND (reference sequence).

J is TRBJ2-3 and V is TRBV30; TRBD2 agrees at 15 bases. This CDR3 spans 16 amino acids. Germline trimming cut 1 base from V and 10 bases from J; bases unmatched to any gene: 9. From germline, CDR1 is GTSNPN and CDR2 SVGIG (reference sequence). The CDR3 sequence: CAWSDRPGLAGGPQYF. The CDR3 DNA is TGTGCCTGGAGTGACCGGCCGGGACTAGCGGGAGGACCGCAGTATTTT.